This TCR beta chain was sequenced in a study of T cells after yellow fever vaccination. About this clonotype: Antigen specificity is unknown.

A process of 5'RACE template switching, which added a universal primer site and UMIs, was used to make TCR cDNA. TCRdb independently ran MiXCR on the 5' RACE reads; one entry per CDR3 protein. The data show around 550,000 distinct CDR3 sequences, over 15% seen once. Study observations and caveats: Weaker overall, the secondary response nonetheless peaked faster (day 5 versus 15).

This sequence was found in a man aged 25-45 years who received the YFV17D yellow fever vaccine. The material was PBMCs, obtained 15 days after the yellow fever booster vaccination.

The CDR3 sequence is CASSPPRPTYNEQFF. DNA for the CDR3: TGTGCCAGCTCACCTCCCAGGCCGACCTACAATGAGCAGTTCTTC. The V gene is TRBV18, the J gene TRBJ2-1; D not certain. Germline CDR1 and CDR2: KGHSH and LQKENI. The CDR3 runs to 15 residues. Trimming stripped 3 bases from V and 2 bases from J, with 11 bases between.